This T cell receptor beta chain appears in the sequencing data of a study of CD8 T cells in Susac syndrome. The germline V and J ends were trimmed by 8 bases and 4 bases, with 18 bases remaining between them. CDR1 MDHEN and CDR2 SYDVKM come from the germline V gene. The CDR3 is 15 amino acids. TEMRA cells were FACS-enriched, unlike CD8+ and CD4+ T cells, which were negatively isolated. It was with random hexamers that 0.5 to 1 ug RNA was reverse transcribed. A single record per CDR3 protein comes from TCRdb applying MiXCR to the immunoSEQ multiplex PCR reads. The sample lists roughly 80,000 distinct CDR3 sequences, 75% to 95% occurring once.

V usage is TRBV28 and J usage is TRBJ2-1; D gene uncertain. The source is a human donor with multiple sclerosis. The sequencing input was CD8+ T cells from PBMCs. The chain's CDR3 is CASYPGSSAYNEQFF. Written as DNA, the CDR3 is TGTGCCAGCTATCCCGGCTCGTCAGCTTACAATGAGCAGTTCTTC.